The clone carrying this TCR beta chain has a handful of counts. This sample is part of a study of cytomegalovirus exposure and HLA in healthy donors. Use of 60 Vbeta and 13 Jbeta primers characterized the PCR. Using immunoSEQ multiplex PCR, the repertoire was profiled, and TCRdb retains in-frame clones only, with some absent. This sample carries about 180,000 clones, about 68% of them seen once, and the ten largest clones take around 2.4%. The sequenced sample consisted of PBMCs. The receptor was derived from a female donor in good health and CMV-seronegative.

This chain's CDR3 is CASSGRQGNGFTEAFF. In DNA, the CDR3 is TGTGCCAGCAGTGGAAGACAGGGGAACGGGTTTACTGAAGCTTTCTTT. The rearrangement uses TRBV6-6 and TRBJ1-1, with 8 bases matching TRBD1. Germline CDR1 and CDR2: MNHNY and SVGAGI (reference sequence). This CDR3 contains 16 residues. Unmatched junction bases numbered 13, after V lost 5 bases and J lost 5 bases.